This is a list of T cell receptor beta chains from one sample in a study of cytomegalovirus exposure and HLA in healthy donors. Assay: immunoSEQ multiplex PCR; the TCRdb copy retains only in-frame clones and omits some. This sample has approximately 90,000 clones, with under 80% found just once. Sequencing was done on a sample of PBMCs. These TCRs come from a woman in her thirties in good health and CMV-seronegative. Each CDR3 is given with its conserved first and last residue. A D gene is named only where the DNA matches it firmly. Size is omitted from some rows. Given values are once, few, many or a class for expanded clones.

clone_size	v_call	d_call	j_call	cdr3_aa	cdr3_nt
.	TRBV19	.	TRBJ1-4	CASSTTGSEKLFF	TGTGCCAGTAGTACTACAGGGTCTGAAAAACTGTTTTTT
.	TRBV5-6	.	TRBJ2-7	CASSLDRTYEQYF	TGTGCCAGCAGCTTAGACAGGACGTACGAGCAGTACTTC
.	TRBV9	TRBD2	TRBJ2-7	CASSRGGLANYEQYF	TGTGCCAGCAGCAGAGGGGGACTAGCGAATTACGAGCAGTACTTC
once	TRBV5-1	.	TRBJ1-2	CASSLVSRGYGYTF	TGCGCCAGCAGCTTGGTGTCCAGGGGCTATGGCTACACCTTC
.	TRBV6-1	.	TRBJ1-1	CASTRRSEAFF	TGTGCCAGCACCCGACGGAGTGAAGCTTTCTTT
.	TRBV29-1	.	TRBJ2-4	CSVDGEAKNIQYF	TGCAGCGTTGACGGGGAAGCCAAAAACATTCAGTACTTC
few	TRBV30	.	TRBJ1-4	CAWSATGLKREKLFF	TGTGCCTGGAGTGCCACGGGCCTCAAGCGGGAAAAACTGTTTTTT
.	TRBV7-9	TRBD1	TRBJ1-1	CASSPHRQGNTEAFF	TGTGCCAGCAGTCCTCATCGACAGGGGAACACTGAAGCTTTCTTT
.	TRBV10-3	TRBD2	TRBJ2-3	CAILAGAAADTQYF	TGTGCCATTCTAGCGGGGGCCGCGGCAGATACGCAGTATTTT
.	TRBV30	TRBD1	TRBJ1-2	CAWSRSGTGLSYGYTF	TGTGCCTGGAGTAGGTCCGGGACAGGGCTCAGCTATGGCTACACCTTC
.	TRBV27	TRBD2	TRBJ2-3	CASSHGLDGDTQYF	TGTGCCAGCAGCCACGGACTAGACGGCGATACGCAGTATTTT
.	TRBV9	.	TRBJ2-1	CASSGGLGGSYNEQFF	TGTGCCAGCAGCGGGGGACTGGGAGGAAGCTACAATGAGCAGTTCTTC
.	TRBV7-8	TRBD1	TRBJ1-2	CASSLAWDRDYTF	TGTGCCAGCAGCTTAGCTTGGGACAGGGACTACACCTTC
.	TRBV6-5	TRBD1	TRBJ2-7	CASSYRDRGTYEQYF	TGTGCCAGCAGCTACCGGGACAGGGGTACCTACGAGCAGTACTTC
.	TRBV18	.	TRBJ2-7	CASSPPDRYEQYF	TGTGCCAGCTCACCACCCGACAGGTACGAGCAGTACTTC
.	TRBV19	.	TRBJ1-1	CASSPPRGRTEAFF	TGTGCCAGTAGTCCCCCTCGAGGGCGCACTGAAGCTTTCTTT
few	TRBV5-1	TRBD2	TRBJ2-3	CASSLVGLAGIDTQYF	TGCGCCAGCAGCTTGGTAGGACTAGCGGGTATAGATACGCAGTATTTT
.	TRBV5-5	.	TRBJ1-2	CASSLFGGRGYTF	TGTGCCAGCAGCTTGTTTGGGGGCCGTGGCTACACCTTC
.	TRBV5-1	TRBD2	TRBJ2-5	CASSSGQETQYF	TGCGCCAGCAGTAGCGGGCAAGAGACCCAGTACTTC
.	TRBV28	.	TRBJ1-1	CASRSAGGANTEAFF	TGTGCCAGCAGATCCGCGGGGGGGGCAAACACTGAAGCTTTCTTT
.	TRBV5-1	TRBD2	TRBJ2-1	CASSTGLAGGHNEQFF	TGCGCCAGCAGCACAGGACTAGCGGGGGGTCATAATGAGCAGTTCTTC
once	TRBV5-8	TRBD1	TRBJ1-5	CASSIPGTGGDQPQHF	TGTGCCAGCAGCATCCCCGGGACAGGGGGAGACCAGCCCCAGCATTTT
.	TRBV7-7	.	TRBJ2-7	CASSLGGGYEQYF	TGTGCCAGCAGCTTAGGTGGAGGGTACGAGCAGTACTTC
few	TRBV5-6	.	TRBJ2-7	CASSYRERTYEQYF	TGTGCCAGCAGCTATCGGGAACGTACCTACGAGCAGTACTTC
.	TRBV28	.	TRBJ1-2	CASSLRGGANYGYTF	TGTGCCAGCAGTTTAAGGGGGGGAGCTAACTATGGCTACACCTTC
.	TRBV11-2	TRBD2	TRBJ2-3	CASSRGREGRSTDTQYF	TGTGCCAGCAGTAGGGGGCGGGAGGGCCGGAGCACAGATACGCAGTATTTT
.	TRBV19	.	TRBJ1-1	CASSLQGITEAFF	TGTGCCAGTAGTCTTCAGGGGATCACTGAAGCTTTCTTT
.	TRBV28	TRBD1	TRBJ1-2	CASSSSGTGDYGYTF	TGTGCCAGCAGTTCTTCCGGGACAGGGGACTATGGCTACACCTTC
.	TRBV30	TRBD1	TRBJ2-7	CAWSAGTGYSEQYF	TGTGCCTGGAGCGCCGGGACAGGGTACTCCGAGCAGTACTTC
.	TRBV2	TRBD1	TRBJ1-2	CASRFRDRGYGYTF	TGTGCCAGCAGGTTCCGGGACAGGGGATATGGCTACACCTTC